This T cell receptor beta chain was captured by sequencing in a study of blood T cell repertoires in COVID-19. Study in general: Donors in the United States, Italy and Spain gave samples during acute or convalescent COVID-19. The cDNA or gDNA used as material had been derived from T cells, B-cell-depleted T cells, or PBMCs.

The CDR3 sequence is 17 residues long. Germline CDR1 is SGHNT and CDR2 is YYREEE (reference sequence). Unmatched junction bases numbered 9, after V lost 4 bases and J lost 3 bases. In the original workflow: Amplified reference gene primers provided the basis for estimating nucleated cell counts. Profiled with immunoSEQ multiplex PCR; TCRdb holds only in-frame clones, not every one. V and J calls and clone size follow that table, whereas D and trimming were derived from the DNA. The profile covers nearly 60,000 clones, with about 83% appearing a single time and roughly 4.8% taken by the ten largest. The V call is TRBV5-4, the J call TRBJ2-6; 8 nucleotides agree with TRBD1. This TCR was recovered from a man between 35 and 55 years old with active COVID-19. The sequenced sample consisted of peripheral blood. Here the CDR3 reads CASSAGQGKLGANVLTF. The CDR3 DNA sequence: TGTGCCAGCAGCGCCGGACAGGGTAAACTTGGGGCCAACGTCCTGACTTTC.